This T cell receptor beta chain was recovered during a study of vaccination effects on CD4 cells after COVID-19. Findings and caveats of the study: Clones of infection and vaccine origin contracted markedly late after vaccination.

ViraFEST used viral peptide pools to expand antigen-specific CD4+ T cells before sequencing. CD4+ T cell isolation took place after more than eight days of culture. The authors replaced half the medium with IL-2 medium on days 3 and 7. Germline V gene sequence: CDR1 SGHKS, CDR2 YYEKEE (reference sequence). The CDR3 has 18 amino acids. V lost 3 bases and J lost 6; bases outside the gene matches: 16. The table came from immunoSEQ multiplex PCR; TCRdb's copy has only in-frame clones and leaves some out. Among over 50,000 clones listed, 80% to 90% were seen once. As for this clone: Its antigen is not identified.

The source was CD4+ T cells from PBMCs cultured with HCoV-229E spike peptides, collected before COVID-19 vaccination. The genes are TRBV5-5 and TRBJ2-2; 8 bases line up with TRBD1. The TCR sequence derives from a human donor who received a COVID-19 vaccine. In nucleotides, the CDR3 is TGTGCCAGCAGCTGGTTGGTGACAGGGGCTTTTCAGGCCGGGGAGCTGTTTTTT. This encodes CASSWLVTGAFQAGELFF.